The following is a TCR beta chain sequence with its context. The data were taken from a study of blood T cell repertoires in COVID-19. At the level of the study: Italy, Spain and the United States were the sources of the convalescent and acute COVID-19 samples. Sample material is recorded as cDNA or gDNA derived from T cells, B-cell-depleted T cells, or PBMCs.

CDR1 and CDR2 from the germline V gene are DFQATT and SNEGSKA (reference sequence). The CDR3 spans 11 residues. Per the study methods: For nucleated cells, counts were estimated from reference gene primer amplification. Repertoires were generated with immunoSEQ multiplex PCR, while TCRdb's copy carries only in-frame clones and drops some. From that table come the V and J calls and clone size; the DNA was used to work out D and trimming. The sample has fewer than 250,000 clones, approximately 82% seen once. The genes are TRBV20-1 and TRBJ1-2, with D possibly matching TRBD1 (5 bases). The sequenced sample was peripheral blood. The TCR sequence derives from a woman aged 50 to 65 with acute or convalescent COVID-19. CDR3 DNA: TGCAGCGGGGGGGACGAGGCCGGCTACACCTTC. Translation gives CSGGDEAGYTF.